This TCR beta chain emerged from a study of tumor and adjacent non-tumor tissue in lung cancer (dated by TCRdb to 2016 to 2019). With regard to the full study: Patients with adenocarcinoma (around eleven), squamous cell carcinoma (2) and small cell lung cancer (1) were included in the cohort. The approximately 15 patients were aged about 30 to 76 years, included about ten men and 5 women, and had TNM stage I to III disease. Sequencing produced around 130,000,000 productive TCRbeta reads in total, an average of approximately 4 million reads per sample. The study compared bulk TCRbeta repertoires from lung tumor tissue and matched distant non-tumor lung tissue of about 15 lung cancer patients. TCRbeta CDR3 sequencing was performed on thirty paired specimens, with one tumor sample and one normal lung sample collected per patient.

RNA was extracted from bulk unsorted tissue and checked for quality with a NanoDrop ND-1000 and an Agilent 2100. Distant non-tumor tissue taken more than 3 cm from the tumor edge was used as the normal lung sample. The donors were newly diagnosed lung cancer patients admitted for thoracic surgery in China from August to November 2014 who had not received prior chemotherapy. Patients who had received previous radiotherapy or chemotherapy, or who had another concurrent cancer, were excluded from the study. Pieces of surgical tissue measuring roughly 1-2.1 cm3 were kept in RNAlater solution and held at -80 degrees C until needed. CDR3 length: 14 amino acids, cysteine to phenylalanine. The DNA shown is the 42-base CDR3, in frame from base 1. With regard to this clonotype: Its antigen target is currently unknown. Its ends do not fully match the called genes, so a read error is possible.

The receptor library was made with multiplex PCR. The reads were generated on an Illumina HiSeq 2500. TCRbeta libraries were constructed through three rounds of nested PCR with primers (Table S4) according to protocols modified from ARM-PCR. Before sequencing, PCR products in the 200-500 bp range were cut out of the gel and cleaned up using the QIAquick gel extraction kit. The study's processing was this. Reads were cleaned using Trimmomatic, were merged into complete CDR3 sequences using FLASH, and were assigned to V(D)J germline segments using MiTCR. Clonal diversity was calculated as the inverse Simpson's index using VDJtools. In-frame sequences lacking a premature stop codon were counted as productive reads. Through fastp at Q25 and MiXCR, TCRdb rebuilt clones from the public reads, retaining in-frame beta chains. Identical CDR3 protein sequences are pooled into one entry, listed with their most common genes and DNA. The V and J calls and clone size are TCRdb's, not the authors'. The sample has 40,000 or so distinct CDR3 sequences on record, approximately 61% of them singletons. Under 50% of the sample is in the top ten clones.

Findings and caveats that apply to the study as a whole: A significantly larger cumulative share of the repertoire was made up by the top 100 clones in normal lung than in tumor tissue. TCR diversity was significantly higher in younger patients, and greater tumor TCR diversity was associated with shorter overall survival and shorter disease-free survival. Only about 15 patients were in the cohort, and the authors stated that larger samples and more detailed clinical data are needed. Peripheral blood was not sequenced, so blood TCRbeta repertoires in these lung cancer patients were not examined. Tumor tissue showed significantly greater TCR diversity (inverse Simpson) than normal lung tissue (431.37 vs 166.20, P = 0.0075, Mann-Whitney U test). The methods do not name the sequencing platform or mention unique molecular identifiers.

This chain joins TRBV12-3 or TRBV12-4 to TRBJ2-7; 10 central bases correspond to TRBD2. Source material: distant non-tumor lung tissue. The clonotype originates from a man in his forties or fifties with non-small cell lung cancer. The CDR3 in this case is CVSRWTSGLYEQYF. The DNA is TGTGTCAGCAGATGGACTAGCGGACTCTACGAGCAATACTTC.